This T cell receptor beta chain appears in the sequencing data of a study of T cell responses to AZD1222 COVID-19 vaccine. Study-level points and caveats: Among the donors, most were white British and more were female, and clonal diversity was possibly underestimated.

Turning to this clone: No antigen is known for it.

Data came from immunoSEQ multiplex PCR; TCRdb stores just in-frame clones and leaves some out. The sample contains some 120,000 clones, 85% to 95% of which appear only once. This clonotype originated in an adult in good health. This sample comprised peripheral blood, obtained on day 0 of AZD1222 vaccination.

The CDR3 sequence is CASSLVARAIYEQYF. The CDR3 nucleotides read TGCGCCAGCAGCTTGGTGGCTAGGGCGATCTACGAGCAGTACTTC. The rearrangement joins TRBV5-1 to TRBJ2-7, with D unclear. Germline values: CDR1 SGHRS, CDR2 YFSETQ. CDR3 length equals 15 residues. The ends were cut back, 0 bases at V and 3 bases at J, with 13 bases in the middle. The whole variable domain, filled in from reference TRBV5-1 and TRBJ2-7, reads KAGVTQTPRYLIKTRGQQVTLSCSPISGHRSVSWYQQTPGQGLQFLFEYFSETQRNKGNFPGRFSGRQFSNSRSEMNVSTLELGDSALYLCASSLVARAIYEQYFGPGTRLTVT.